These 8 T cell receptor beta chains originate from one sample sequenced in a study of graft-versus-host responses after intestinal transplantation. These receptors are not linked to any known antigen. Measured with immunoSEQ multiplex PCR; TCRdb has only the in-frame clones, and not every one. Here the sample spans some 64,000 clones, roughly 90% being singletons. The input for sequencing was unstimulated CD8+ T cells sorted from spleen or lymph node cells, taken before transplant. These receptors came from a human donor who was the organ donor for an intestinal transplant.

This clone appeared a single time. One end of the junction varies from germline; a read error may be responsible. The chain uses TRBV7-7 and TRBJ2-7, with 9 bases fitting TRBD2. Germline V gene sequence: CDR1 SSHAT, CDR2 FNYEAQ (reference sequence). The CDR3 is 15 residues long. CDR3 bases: TGTGCTAGCAGCTTAGGGAGCGGGGGGACCTACGAGCAGTACTTC. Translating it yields CASSLGSGGTYEQYF.

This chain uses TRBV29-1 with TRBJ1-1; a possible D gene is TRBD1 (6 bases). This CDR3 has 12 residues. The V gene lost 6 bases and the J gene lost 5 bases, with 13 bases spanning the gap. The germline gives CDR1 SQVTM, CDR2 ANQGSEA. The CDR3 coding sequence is TGCAGCGTCCAGTCAGGGGTGACTGAAGCTTTCTTT. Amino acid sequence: CSVQSGVTEAFF.

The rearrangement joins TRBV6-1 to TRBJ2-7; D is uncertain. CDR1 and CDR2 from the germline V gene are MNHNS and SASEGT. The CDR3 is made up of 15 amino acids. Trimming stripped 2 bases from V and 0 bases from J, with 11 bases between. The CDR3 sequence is CASSEIAASSYEQYF. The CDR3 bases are TGTGCCAGCAGTGAAATAGCTGCAAGCTCCTACGAGCAGTACTTC.

CDR3 in DNA: TGTGCCAGCAGCCCCCGAGGCTGGTACGAGCAGTACTTC. This translates into CASSPRGWYEQYF. The chain combines TRBV7-8 with TRBJ2-7; D is ambiguous. The ends were cut back, 5 bases at V and 4 bases at J, with 12 bases in the middle. Germline values: CDR1 SGHVS, CDR2 FQNEAQ. The CDR3 runs to 13 residues.

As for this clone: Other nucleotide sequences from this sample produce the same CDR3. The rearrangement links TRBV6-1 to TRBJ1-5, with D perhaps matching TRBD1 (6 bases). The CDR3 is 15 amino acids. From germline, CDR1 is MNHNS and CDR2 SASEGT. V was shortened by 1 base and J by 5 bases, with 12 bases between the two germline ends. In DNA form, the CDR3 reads TGTGCCAGCAGTGAAGGCAGGGGCGGACATCAGCCCCAGCATTTT. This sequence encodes CASSEGRGGHQPQHF.

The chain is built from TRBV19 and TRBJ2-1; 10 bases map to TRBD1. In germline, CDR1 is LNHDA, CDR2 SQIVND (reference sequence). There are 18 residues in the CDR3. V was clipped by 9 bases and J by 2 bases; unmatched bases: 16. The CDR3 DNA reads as TGTGCCAGCGCCCGACAGGGGGCTGCGGGAATCGCCTACAATGAGCAGTTCTTC. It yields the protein CASARQGAAGIAYNEQFF.

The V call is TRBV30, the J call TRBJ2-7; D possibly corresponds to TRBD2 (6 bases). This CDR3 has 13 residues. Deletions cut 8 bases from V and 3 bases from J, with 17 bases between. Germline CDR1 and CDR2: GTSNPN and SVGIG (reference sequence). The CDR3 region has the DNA TGTGCCGTGGAGTCTGGCGGGGACTACGAGCAGTACTTC. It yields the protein CAVESGGDYEQYF.

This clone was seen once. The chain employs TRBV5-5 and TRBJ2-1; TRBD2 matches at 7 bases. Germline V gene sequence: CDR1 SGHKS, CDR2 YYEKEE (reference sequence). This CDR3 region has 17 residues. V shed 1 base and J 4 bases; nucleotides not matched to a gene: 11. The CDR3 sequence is CASSLTWPLLAYNEQFF. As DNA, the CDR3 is TGTGCCAGCAGCTTGACTTGGCCTCTACTAGCGTACAATGAGCAGTTCTTC.